A single sample is the source of the 8 T cell receptor beta chains below, sequenced in a study of vaccination and CD4 T cells after COVID-19. With the Oncomine TCR Beta short-read assay, DNA from cultured CD4+ T cells was sequenced. TCRdb fed the PCR reads into MiXCR, producing one record per CDR3 protein. The sample lists 15,000 or so distinct CDR3 sequences; 53% were seen once. Documented treatment: approximately 9-day PBMC culture with coronavirus spike peptide pools or control peptides (ViraFEST assay). These receptors are not linked to any known antigen. The specimen was CD4+ T cells from blood, cultured in vitro. All receptors derive from a human donor who had recovered from COVID-19.

This clonotype was picked up a small number of times. V gene TRBV2 combines with J gene TRBJ2-2; perhaps D is TRBD1 or TRBD2 (7 bases each). The CDR3 is 14 residues long. V was cut by 8 bases and J by 4 bases, with 14 bases left in between. Per germline, CDR1 SNHLY and CDR2 FYNNEI. The CDR3 is CASRPRGGTGELFF. The CDR3, as DNA: TGTGCCAGCCGCCCCAGGGGGGGCACCGGGGAGCTGTTTTTT.

The chain employs TRBV7-8 and TRBJ2-4; D is unresolved. Germline CDR1 is SGHVS and CDR2 is FQNEAQ. Deletions cut 3 bases from V and 1 base from J, with 7 bases between. The CDR3 totals 14 residues. The CDR3 DNA reads as TGTGCCAGCAGCTTTAGTACGGCCAAAAACATTCAGTACTTC. This encodes CASSFSTAKNIQYF.

This chain connects TRBV29-1 to TRBJ2-7; a weak D match, TRBD2 (7 bases). This CDR3 is built from 13 residues. CDR1 is SQVTM, CDR2 ANQGSEA, per germline. Trimming took off 0 bases at V and 7 bases at J, with 13 bases between the two ends. CDR3 DNA sequence: TGCAGCGTTGAAGATCTACAGGGAGGGGAGCAGTACTTC. It encodes CSVEDLQGGEQYF.

This clonotype showed up just once. This chain connects TRBV9 to TRBJ2-5, with D unclear. The CDR3 runs 13 residues. Germline V gene data show CDR1 as SGDLS and CDR2 as YYNGEE. V dropped 1 base and J dropped 1 base, with 5 bases sitting between them. The CDR3 protein is CASSVRVQETQYF. CDR3 coding DNA: TGTGCCAGCAGCGTAAGGGTCCAAGAGACCCAGTACTTC.

Only a few counts were recorded for this clonotype. CDR3 loop: CASSRTRTSGETQYF. In DNA form, the CDR3 reads TGTGCCAGCAGCCGGACAAGGACTAGCGGAGAGACCCAGTACTTC. This rearrangement joins TRBV7-2 to TRBJ2-5, with TRBD2 matching over 10 bases. J gave up 4 bases and V 5 bases, and 7 bases lay outside the gene matches. The V gene's germline CDR1 is SGHTA and CDR2 FQGNSA. The CDR3 is 15 amino acids.

CDR3 protein: CASSQDREGTGMVYGYTF. CDR3 sequence (DNA): TGCGCCAGCAGCCAAGATCGAGAGGGGACAGGGATGGTCTATGGCTACACCTTC. The chain carries TRBV4-3 and TRBJ1-2; TRBD1 matches at 9 bases. The ends lost 0 bases at V and 4 bases at J; junction bases unmatched: 12. CDR1 and CDR2 (germline): LGHNA, YSLEER. The CDR3 is 18 amino acids.

This clonotype was counted only a few times. The chain uses TRBV2 and TRBJ2-5; D gene uncertain. V was cut by 3 bases and J by 2 bases, with 10 bases left in between. Per germline, CDR1 SNHLY and CDR2 FYNNEI. The CDR3 covers 14 residues. Here the CDR3 reads CASSEKHVQETQYF. The CDR3 DNA reads TGTGCCAGCAGTGAGAAGCACGTACAAGAGACCCAGTACTTC.

This chain joins TRBV30 and TRBJ1-2; unclear D gene. Germline V gene data show CDR1 as GTSNPN and CDR2 as SVGIG (reference sequence). The ends were cut back, 7 bases at V and 8 bases at J, with 17 bases in the middle. This CDR3 has 12 amino acids. The CDR3 spells CASSLGFGGYTF. CDR3 in DNA: TGTGCCTCCTCCCTTGGGTTCGGAGGCTACACCTTC.